The 20 T cell receptor beta chains listed next were all sequenced from one sample in a study of blood T cells in healthy people across ages. It was with a sample-barcoded 5' primer and a J-beta primer mix that a second PCR of about 6 to 12 cycles was run. TCRdb passed the 5' RACE reads through MiXCR, listing each CDR3 protein once. Of about 1.4 million distinct CDR3 sequences listed, approximately 60% were seen once; the top ten hold approximately 7%. Specimen: blood. These receptors originate from a man between 18 and 35 years old in good health.

J is TRBJ2-3 and V is TRBV5-6; TRBD2 agrees at 8 bases. Germline V gene lookup returns CDR1 SGHDT and CDR2 YYEEEE. The junction had 16 bases not matched to a gene; V was cut back by 4 bases and J by 6 bases. The CDR3 covers 17 residues. DNA for the CDR3: TGTGCCAGCAGCAACCGTGGGATAGCGGGATCTATGGATACGCAGTATTTT. Encoded protein: CASSNRGIAGSMDTQYF.

In its sample, this clonotype was seen a few times. The chain employs TRBV4-2 and TRBJ1-2; no definite D call. The V end was cut by 0 bases, the J end by 7 bases, with 15 bases between. Germline V CDR1 and CDR2: LGHNA, YNFKEQ. CDR3 size: 15 residues. The CDR3 is CASSQDKGFWGGYTF. CDR3 DNA: TGTGCCAGCAGCCAAGATAAAGGGTTTTGGGGTGGCTACACCTTC.

The chain is built from TRBV5-6 and TRBJ1-2, with D perhaps matching TRBD1 (5 bases). The germline V and J ends were trimmed by 0 bases and 5 bases, with 17 bases remaining between them. CDR1 is SGHDT, CDR2 YYEEEE, per germline. The CDR3 spans 16 residues. As DNA, the CDR3 is TGTGCCAGCAGCTTGGAACACACTCCCGGGACTTATGGCTACACCTTC. Residues: CASSLEHTPGTYGYTF.

The chain links TRBV4-2 to TRBJ2-1; a possible D gene is TRBD1 (6 bases). Looked up from germline, CDR1 is LGHNA and CDR2 is YNFKEQ. The CDR3 loop spans 17 amino acids. Deletions cut 6 bases from V and 3 bases from J, with 21 bases between. The DNA for the CDR3 is TGTGCCAGCAGGGAGAGTCAGGTGGGGGCGGGCTACAATGAGCAGTTCTTC. Its protein product is CASRESQVGAGYNEQFF.

In this sample, this clonotype turned up once. This rearrangement joins TRBV7-9 to TRBJ2-1; D is tentatively TRBD1 or TRBD2 (5 bases each). Germline CDR1 and CDR2: SEHNR and FQNEAQ (reference sequence). CDR3 size: 17 residues. Trimming removed 5 bases at V and 0 bases at J, with 17 bases between. The CDR3 DNA sequence: TGTGCCAGCAGCCCAAAAGGGACCTGGCTCTCCTACAATGAGCAGTTCTTC. It translates to CASSPKGTWLSYNEQFF.

Turning to this clonotype: At one end, the junction sequence differs from germline, possibly due to a read error. The genes are TRBV28 and TRBJ1-2, with a possible D match to TRBD1 (5 bases). The CDR3 runs 12 residues. The germline V gene has CDR1 MDHEN and CDR2 SYDVKM. DNA for the CDR3: TGTGCCAGCAGCCTACCAGGGATTGGCTACACTTTC. It encodes CASSLPGIGYTF.

The count of this clonotype is one. V and J are TRBV4-1 and TRBJ1-6; D ambiguous. Per the germline V gene, CDR1 is MGHRA and CDR2 is YSYEKL. Trimming shortened V by 3 bases and J by 10 bases, and 10 bases separated the two germline ends. This CDR3 spans 13 amino acids. The CDR3 protein is CASSHRPDSPLHF. As DNA, the CDR3 is TGCGCCAGCAGCCACAGACCGGACTCACCCCTCCACTTT.

The sample holds a few counts of this clonotype. The chain couples TRBV7-9 to TRBJ2-4, with no clear D. Looked up from germline, CDR1 is SEHNR and CDR2 is FQNEAQ (reference sequence). Trimming removed 2 bases from V and 5 bases from J, with 7 bases in between. The CDR3 is 13 residues long. CDR3 loop: CASSLTDQNIQYF. The CDR3 coding sequence is TGTGCCAGCAGCTTAACGGACCAAAACATTCAGTACTTC.

V usage is TRBV28 and J usage is TRBJ2-5, with D perhaps matching TRBD2 (7 bases). Deletions cut 9 bases from V and 13 bases from J, with 18 bases between. This CDR3 has 11 amino acids. Germline V gives CDR1 MDHEN, CDR2 SYDVKM. The CDR3 DNA follows: TGTGCCAGTCCCCGCGGGGGCCAAAGGTACTTC. Translated: CASPRGGQRYF.

The chain employs TRBV10-3 and TRBJ2-5; possibly TRBD2 for D (6 bases). The CDR3 totals 14 residues. V was cut by 5 bases and J by 6 bases, with 16 bases left in between. Germline lookup yields CDR1 ENHRY and CDR2 SYGVKD. The CDR3 nucleotides read TGTGCCATCAGTAGCGCCGGGAGCGAGCAGACCCAGTACTTC. This translates into CAISSAGSEQTQYF.

The sample holds a few counts of this clonotype. The genes are TRBV20-1 and TRBJ2-2; the D gene is possibly TRBD2 (5 bases). The CDR3 totals 17 residues. V was shortened by 0 bases and J by 4 bases, with 18 bases between the two germline ends. Germline CDR1 DFQATT, CDR2 SNEGSKA (reference sequence). The CDR3 DNA reads TGCAGTGCTAGAGATCACTTTCGGAGCGGCAGCACCGGGGAGCTGTTTTTT. Translating it yields CSARDHFRSGSTGELFF.

This clonotype has only one observation. This sequence joins TRBV7-2 and TRBJ2-3; the D is unclear. V dropped 1 base and J dropped 2 bases, with 7 bases sitting between them. CDR3 length equals 14 residues. CDR1 SGHTA and CDR2 FQGNSA come from the germline V gene. The CDR3 loop reads CASSLEPSTDTQYF. CDR3 in DNA: TGTGCCAGCAGCTTAGAGCCTTCCACAGATACGCAGTATTTT.

This clonotype was observed a handful of times. CDR3 in amino acids: CASTTGTSVHEQYF. The CDR3 DNA follows: TGTGCCAGCACCACCGGGACTAGCGTCCACGAGCAGTACTTC. The chain uses TRBV27 and TRBJ2-7, with TRBD2 identical over 10 bases. With V trimmed by 7 bases and J by 5 bases, 8 bases remained unmatched. Germline loops: CDR1 MNHEY, CDR2 SMNVEV (reference sequence). The CDR3 covers 14 residues.

J is TRBJ2-3 and V is TRBV4-3; 7 bases are shared with TRBD1. V shed 4 bases, J shed 4 bases, and the junction held 5 bases outside the gene matches. The germline gives CDR1 LGHNA, CDR2 YSLEER. The CDR3 consists of 14 residues. The CDR3 loop reads CASSRQGEADTQYF. The CDR3 coding sequence is TGCGCCAGCAGCCGCCAGGGGGAAGCAGATACGCAGTATTTT.

The V call is TRBV20-1, the J call TRBJ1-2, with D perhaps TRBD1 (6 bases). The germline gives CDR1 DFQATT, CDR2 SNEGSKA (reference sequence). This CDR3 spans 14 amino acids. V lost 6 bases and J 0 bases, leaving 14 bases between the germline ends. CDR3 in amino acids: CSAPGAYPNYGYTF. The CDR3 DNA sequence: TGCAGTGCACCAGGGGCATATCCTAACTATGGCTACACCTTC.

The chain recombines TRBV28 with TRBJ2-7; 7 bases line up with TRBD2. The germline CDR1 and CDR2 sequences are MDHEN and SYDVKM. The ends lost 5 bases at V and 3 bases at J; junction bases unmatched: 7. The CDR3 totals 14 residues. The CDR3 sequence: CASSPHGGNYEQYF. The DNA of the CDR3 is TGTGCCAGCAGTCCCCACGGGGGGAACTACGAGCAGTACTTC.

The rearrangement links TRBV18 to TRBJ2-7; TRBD1 agrees at 7 bases. Germline V CDR1 and CDR2: KGHSH, LQKENI. V was clipped by 1 base and J by 3 bases; unmatched bases: 12. The CDR3 spans 17 residues. The CDR3: CASSPRRQGLTGYEQYF. The CDR3 region has the DNA TGTGCCAGCTCACCACGGAGACAGGGTCTTACCGGCTACGAGCAGTACTTC.

The rearrangement joins TRBV21-1 to TRBJ2-7. TRBV21-1 is tagged as a pseudogene. This CDR3 is built from 13 residues. CDR3 sequence reads: CANRTESSYEQYF. The CDR3 region has the DNA TGTGCCAACCGGACGGAGAGCTCCTACGAGCAGTACTTC.

This rearrangement joins TRBV29-1 to TRBJ2-7, with 8 nucleotides matching TRBD2. After removal of 5 bases from V and 2 bases from J, the junction contained 5 bases not matched to a gene. This CDR3 comprises 13 residues. CDR1 is SQVTM, CDR2 ANQGSEA, per germline. CDR3 region: CSVLAGKAYEQYF. CDR3 sequence (DNA): TGCAGCGTTCTAGCGGGCAAAGCCTACGAGCAGTACTTC.

The genes are TRBV29-1 and TRBJ1-3; D remains ambiguous. The V and J ends lost 7 bases and 1 base respectively, with 8 bases between them. Germline CDR1 is SQVTM and CDR2 is ANQGSEA. The CDR3 has 12 residues. This CDR3 reads CSGVGSGNTIYF. In DNA form, the CDR3 reads TGCAGCGGGGTCGGATCTGGAAACACCATATATTTT.